The 14 T cell receptor beta chains below were found in one sample sequenced in a study of blood T cell repertoires in COVID-19. Repertoires were generated with immunoSEQ multiplex PCR, while TCRdb's copy carries only in-frame clones and drops some. Of approximately 74,000 clones listed, around four fifths were seen once; the top ten hold approximately 2.5%. The sample consisted of peripheral blood. The source of these receptors is an elderly man with active or convalescent COVID-19.

This rearrangement joins TRBV24-1 to TRBJ1-2; tentative D call: TRBD1 (6 bases). V was shortened by 7 bases and J by 8 bases, with 10 bases between the two germline ends. Germline CDR1 reads KGHDR; CDR2 reads SFDVKD. The CDR3 is made up of 11 amino acids. The CDR3 protein is CATRDSEGYTF. DNA of the CDR3: TGTGCCACCAGGGACAGCGAAGGCTACACCTTC.

The chain recombines TRBV11-2 with TRBJ2-2, with 10 positions matching TRBD2. Per germline, CDR1 SGHAT and CDR2 FQNNGV. V gave up 5 bases and J gave up 4 bases; unmatched junction bases: 10. CDR3 length: 17 residues. The CDR3 sequence is CASSTPAGGPGTGELFF. The CDR3 bases are TGTGCCAGCAGCACTCCAGCGGGGGGGCCAGGCACCGGGGAGCTGTTTTTT.

The chain is built from TRBV10-3 and TRBJ2-3; D is uncertain. CDR1 and CDR2 from the germline V gene are ENHRY and SYGVKD. The ends were cut back, 2 bases at V and 7 bases at J, with 19 bases in the middle. CDR3 length: 16 amino acids. The CDR3 here is CAISEVPISTSNTQYF. Written as DNA, the CDR3 is TGTGCCATCAGTGAGGTCCCAATTTCAACTTCAAATACGCAGTATTTT.

This sequence joins TRBV9 and TRBJ1-4, with D possibly TRBD1 on 5 matching bases. Germline values: CDR1 SGDLS, CDR2 YYNGEE. The ends were cut back, 0 bases at V and 5 bases at J, with 11 bases in the middle. The CDR3 spans 15 residues. The CDR3, as DNA: TGTGCCAGCAGCGTAGACGGGGGAGGGAATGAAAAACTGTTTTTT. Translation: CASSVDGGGNEKLFF.

The chain recombines TRBV13 with TRBJ2-4; 12 bases agree with TRBD2. The CDR3 runs 15 residues. CDR1 and CDR2 from the germline V gene are PRHDT and FYEKMQ (reference sequence). Losses at the gene ends were 5 bases for V and 6 bases for J; bases not matched to a gene: 5. CDR3 in amino acids: CASSITSGRSNIQYF. DNA of the CDR3: TGTGCCAGCAGCATAACTAGCGGGAGGTCAAACATTCAGTACTTC.

The J gene is TRBJ1-6, the V gene TRBV2, with 8 bases identical to TRBD1. CDR3 size: 15 residues. J was trimmed by 3 bases and V by 8 bases; bases with no gene match: 6. Germline values: CDR1 SNHLY, CDR2 FYNNEI. The CDR3 DNA sequence: TGTGCCAGCCAAACCGACAGGGGCTATAATTCACCCCTCCACTTT. Protein product: CASQTDRGYNSPLHF.

This sequence joins TRBV11-2 and TRBJ2-7; TRBD2 matches at 8 bases. J was trimmed by 3 bases and V by 5 bases; bases with no gene match: 9. Germline V gives CDR1 SGHAT, CDR2 FQNNGV. This CDR3 region has 15 residues. The CDR3 protein is CASSPGPGLVYEQYF. CDR3 DNA: TGTGCCAGCAGCCCGGGGCCGGGACTAGTCTACGAGCAGTACTTC. The full variable domain, its missing parts supplied by reference TRBV11-2 and TRBJ2-7, is EAGVAQSPRYKIIEKRQSVAFWCNPISGHATLYWYQQILGQGPKLLIQFQNNGVVDDSQLPKDRFSAERLKGVDSTLKIQPAKLEDSAVYLCASSPGPGLVYEQYFGPGTRLTVT.

The chain employs TRBV28 and TRBJ1-2; 7 bases agree with TRBD1. Germline-derived CDR1 and CDR2 are MDHEN and SYDVKM. Losses at the gene ends were 6 bases for V and 7 bases for J; bases not matched to a gene: 8. The CDR3 spans 13 residues. The CDR3: CASSYDRVSGYTF. The CDR3 DNA sequence: TGTGCCAGCAGCTACGACAGGGTTAGTGGCTACACCTTC.

The chain is built from TRBV6-6 and TRBJ1-4, with 8 bases that match TRBD1. The CDR3 is made up of 16 amino acids. The V and J ends lost 3 bases and 3 bases, in that order; junction bases with no gene match: 6. Germline V gene sequence: CDR1 MNHNY, CDR2 SVGAGI (reference sequence). The CDR3 region is CASSYSGQGPNEKLFF. The CDR3 nucleotides are TGTGCCAGCAGTTATTCAGGACAGGGACCTAATGAAAAACTGTTTTTT.

J is TRBJ1-5 and V is TRBV7-2; 7 bases are a match to TRBD1. After removal of 5 bases from V and 6 bases from J, the junction contained 4 bases not matched to a gene. CDR3 length equals 13 residues. In germline, CDR1 is SGHTA, CDR2 FQGNSA. The DNA of the CDR3 is TGTGCCAGCAGCCCCGACAGGGTTCAGCCCCAGCATTTT. This sequence encodes CASSPDRVQPQHF.

This chain joins TRBV19 and TRBJ2-3; maybe TRBD2 (5 bases). The CDR3 loop spans 14 amino acids. The V gene lost 3 bases and the J gene lost 4 bases, with 11 bases spanning the gap. Germline CDR1 is LNHDA and CDR2 is SQIVND (reference sequence). The DNA for the CDR3 is TGTGCCAGTAGTATTAGCCTAGCTGCAGATACGCAGTATTTT. Protein product: CASSISLAADTQYF.

The chain couples TRBV2 to TRBJ2-2; D possibly corresponds to TRBD1 (5 bases). V was clipped by 6 bases and J by 4 bases, with 6 bases between them. CDR1 is SNHLY, CDR2 FYNNEI, per germline. CDR3 size: 12 residues. The CDR3 DNA follows: TGTGCCAGCAGCAGGGCCACCGGGGAGCTGTTTTTT. Amino acids: CASSRATGELFF.

This chain connects TRBV30 to TRBJ1-3, with a weak D call TRBD1 (5 bases). CDR1 is GTSNPN and CDR2 is SVGIG in the germline V gene (reference sequence). This CDR3 is 19 amino acids long. V gave up 4 bases and J gave up 0 bases, with 25 bases separating them. CDR3 protein: CAWNGLGASKRDSGNTIYF. In DNA, the CDR3 is TGTGCCTGGAACGGATTAGGGGCATCCAAAAGGGACTCTGGAAACACCATATATTTT.

V is TRBV5-6 and J is TRBJ2-2, with 8 bases fitting TRBD1. The CDR3 is made up of 15 amino acids. The junction had 5 bases not matched to a gene; V was cut back by 0 bases and J by 7 bases. The germline V gene encodes CDR1 SGHDT and CDR2 YYEEEE. The CDR3, as DNA: TGTGCCAGCAGCTTGGTACAGGGGGGACGCGGGGAGCTGTTTTTT. Translation: CASSLVQGGRGELFF.